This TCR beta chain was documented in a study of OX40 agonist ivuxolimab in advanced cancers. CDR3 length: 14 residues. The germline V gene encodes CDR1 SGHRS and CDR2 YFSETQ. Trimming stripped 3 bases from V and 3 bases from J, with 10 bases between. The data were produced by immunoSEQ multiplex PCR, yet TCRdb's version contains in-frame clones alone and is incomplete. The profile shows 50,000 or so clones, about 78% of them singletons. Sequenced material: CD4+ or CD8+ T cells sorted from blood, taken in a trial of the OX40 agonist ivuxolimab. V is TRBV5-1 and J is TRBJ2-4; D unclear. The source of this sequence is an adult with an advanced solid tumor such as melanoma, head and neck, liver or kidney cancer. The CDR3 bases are TGCGCCAGCAGCTCCAAGGGCAGCAAAAACATTCAGTACTTC. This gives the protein CASSSKGSKNIQYF.